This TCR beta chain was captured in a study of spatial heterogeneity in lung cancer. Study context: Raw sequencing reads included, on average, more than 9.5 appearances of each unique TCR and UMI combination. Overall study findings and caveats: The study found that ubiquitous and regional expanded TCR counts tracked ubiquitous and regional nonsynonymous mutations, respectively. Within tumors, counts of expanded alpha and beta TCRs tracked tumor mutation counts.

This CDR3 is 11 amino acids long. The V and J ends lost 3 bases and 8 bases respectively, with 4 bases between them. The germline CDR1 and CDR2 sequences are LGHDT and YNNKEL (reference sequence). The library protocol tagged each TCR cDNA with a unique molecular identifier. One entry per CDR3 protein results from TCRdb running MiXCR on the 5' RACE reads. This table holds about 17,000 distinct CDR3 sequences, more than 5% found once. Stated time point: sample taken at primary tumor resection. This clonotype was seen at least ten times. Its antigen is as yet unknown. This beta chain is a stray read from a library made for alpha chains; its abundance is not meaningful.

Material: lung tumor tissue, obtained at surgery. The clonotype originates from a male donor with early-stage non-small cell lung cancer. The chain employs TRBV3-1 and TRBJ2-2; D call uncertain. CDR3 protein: CASSHAGELFF. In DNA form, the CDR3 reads TGTGCCAGCAGCCACGCGGGGGAGCTGTTTTTT.